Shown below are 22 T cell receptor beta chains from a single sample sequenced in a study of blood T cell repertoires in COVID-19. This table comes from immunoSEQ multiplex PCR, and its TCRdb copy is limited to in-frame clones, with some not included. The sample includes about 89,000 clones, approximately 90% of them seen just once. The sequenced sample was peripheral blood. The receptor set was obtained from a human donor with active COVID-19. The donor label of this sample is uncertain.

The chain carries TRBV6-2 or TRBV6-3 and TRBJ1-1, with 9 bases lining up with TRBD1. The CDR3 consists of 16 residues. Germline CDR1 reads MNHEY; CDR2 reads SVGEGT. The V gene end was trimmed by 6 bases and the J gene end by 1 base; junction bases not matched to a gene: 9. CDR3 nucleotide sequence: TGTGCCAGCAGCCCACTAGGGGACAGGGAGAACACTGAAGCTTTCTTT. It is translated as CASSPLGDRENTEAFF.

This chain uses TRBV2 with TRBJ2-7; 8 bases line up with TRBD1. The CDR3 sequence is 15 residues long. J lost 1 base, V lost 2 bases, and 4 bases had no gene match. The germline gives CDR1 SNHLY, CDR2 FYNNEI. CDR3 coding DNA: TGTGCCAGCAGTGAATGGGACAGGCCATCCTACGAGCAGTACTTC. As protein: CASSEWDRPSYEQYF.

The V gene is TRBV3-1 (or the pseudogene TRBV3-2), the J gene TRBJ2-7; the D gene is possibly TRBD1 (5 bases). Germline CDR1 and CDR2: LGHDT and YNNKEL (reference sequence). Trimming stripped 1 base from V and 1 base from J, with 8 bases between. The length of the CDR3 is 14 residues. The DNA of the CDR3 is TGTGCCAGCAGCCAAGTGGGGCGGTCCTACGAGCAGTACTTC. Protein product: CASSQVGRSYEQYF.

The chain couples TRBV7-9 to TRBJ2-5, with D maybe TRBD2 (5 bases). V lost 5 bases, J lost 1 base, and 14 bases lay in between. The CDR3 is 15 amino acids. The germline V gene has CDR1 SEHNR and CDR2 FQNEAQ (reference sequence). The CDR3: CASSPPRGIQETQYF. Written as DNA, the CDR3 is TGTGCCAGCAGCCCACCCCGGGGAATCCAAGAGACCCAGTACTTC.

The CDR3 loop is CASSRGGGETQYF. CDR3 sequence (DNA): TGTGCCAGCAGCCGGGGGGGCGGAGAGACCCAGTACTTC. The V call is TRBV7-6, the J call TRBJ2-5, with 8 positions matching TRBD2. The CDR3 contains 13 residues. Looked up from germline, CDR1 is SGHVS and CDR2 is FNYEAQ. V gave up 5 bases and J gave up 4 bases; unmatched junction bases: 3.

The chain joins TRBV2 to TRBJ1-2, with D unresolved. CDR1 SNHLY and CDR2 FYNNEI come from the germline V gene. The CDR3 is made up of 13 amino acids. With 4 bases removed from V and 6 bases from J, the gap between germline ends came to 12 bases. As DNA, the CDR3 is TGTGCCAGCAGTGCCCAGTCCTCCAATGGCTACACCTTC. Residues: CASSAQSSNGYTF.

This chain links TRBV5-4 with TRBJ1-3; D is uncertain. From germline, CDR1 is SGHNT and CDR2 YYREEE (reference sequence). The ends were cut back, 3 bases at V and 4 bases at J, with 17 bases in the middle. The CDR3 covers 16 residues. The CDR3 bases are TGTGCCAGCAGCTCTCAAGTGGCAGCGAGCGGAAACACCATATATTTT. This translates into CASSSQVAASGNTIYF.

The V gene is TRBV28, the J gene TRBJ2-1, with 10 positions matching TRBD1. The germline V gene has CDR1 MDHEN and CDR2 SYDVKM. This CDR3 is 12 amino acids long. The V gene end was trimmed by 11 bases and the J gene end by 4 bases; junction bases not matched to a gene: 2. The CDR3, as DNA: TGTGCCGCGGGACAGGGGTACAATGAGCAGTTCTTC. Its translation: CAAGQGYNEQFF.

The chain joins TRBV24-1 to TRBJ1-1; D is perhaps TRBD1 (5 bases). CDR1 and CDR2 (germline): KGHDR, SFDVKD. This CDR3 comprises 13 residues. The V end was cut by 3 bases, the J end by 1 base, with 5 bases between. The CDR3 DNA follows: TGTGCCACCAGTGATACAGGGAACACTGAAGCTTTCTTT. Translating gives CATSDTGNTEAFF.

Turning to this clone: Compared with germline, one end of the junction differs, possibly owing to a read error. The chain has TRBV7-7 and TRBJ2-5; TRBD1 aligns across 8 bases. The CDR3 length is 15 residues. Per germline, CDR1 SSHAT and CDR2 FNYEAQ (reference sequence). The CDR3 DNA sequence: TGTGCTAGCAGCCCCACTGGGACAGGCAAAGAGACCCAGTACTTC. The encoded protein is CASSPTGTGKETQYF.

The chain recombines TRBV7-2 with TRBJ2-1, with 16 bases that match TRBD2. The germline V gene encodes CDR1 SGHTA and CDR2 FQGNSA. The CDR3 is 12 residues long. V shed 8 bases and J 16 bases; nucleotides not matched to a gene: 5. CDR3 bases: TGTGCCAGCGGGACTAGCGGGGGGGCGTGCTTCTTC. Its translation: CASGTSGGACFF.

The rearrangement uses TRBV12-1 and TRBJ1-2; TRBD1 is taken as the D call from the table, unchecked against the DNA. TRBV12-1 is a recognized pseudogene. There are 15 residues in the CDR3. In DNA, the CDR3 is TGTGCCAGCAGCTTTGGGGCTTGCCGGCCGTATGGCTACACCTTC. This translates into CASSFGACRPYGYTF.

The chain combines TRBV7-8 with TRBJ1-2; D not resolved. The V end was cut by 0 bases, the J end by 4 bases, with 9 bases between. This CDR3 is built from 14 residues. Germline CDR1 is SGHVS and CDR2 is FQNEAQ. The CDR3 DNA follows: TGTGCCAGCAGCTTAGCGGGCAGGTCCTATGGCTACACCTTC. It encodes CASSLAGRSYGYTF.

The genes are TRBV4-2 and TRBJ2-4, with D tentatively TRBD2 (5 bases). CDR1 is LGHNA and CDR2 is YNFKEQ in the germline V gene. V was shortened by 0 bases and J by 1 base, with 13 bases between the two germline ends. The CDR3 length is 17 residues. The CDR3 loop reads CASSQEDFVSAKNIQYF. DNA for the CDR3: TGTGCCAGCAGCCAAGAGGACTTTGTCAGTGCCAAAAACATTCAGTACTTC.

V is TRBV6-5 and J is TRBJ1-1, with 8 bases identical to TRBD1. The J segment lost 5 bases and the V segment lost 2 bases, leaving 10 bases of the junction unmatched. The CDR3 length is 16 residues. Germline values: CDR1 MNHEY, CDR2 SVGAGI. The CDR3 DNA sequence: TGTGCCAGCAGTTACCCGCAGGGGGCCGGGTATACTGAAGCTTTCTTT. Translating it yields CASSYPQGAGYTEAFF.

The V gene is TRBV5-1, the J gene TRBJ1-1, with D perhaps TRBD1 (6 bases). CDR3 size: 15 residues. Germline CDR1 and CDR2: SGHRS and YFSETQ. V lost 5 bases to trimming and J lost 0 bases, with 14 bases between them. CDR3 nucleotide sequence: TGCGCCAGCAGTACCCAGGGGTCGTTGAACACTGAAGCTTTCTTT. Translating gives CASSTQGSLNTEAFF.

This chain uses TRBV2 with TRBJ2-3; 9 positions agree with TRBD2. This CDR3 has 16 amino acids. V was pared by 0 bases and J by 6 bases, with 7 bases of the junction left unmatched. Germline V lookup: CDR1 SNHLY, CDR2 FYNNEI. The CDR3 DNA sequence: TGTGCCAGCAGTGAAGCGAAAATAAGCGGGGGGGATACGCAGTATTTT. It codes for CASSEAKISGGDTQYF.

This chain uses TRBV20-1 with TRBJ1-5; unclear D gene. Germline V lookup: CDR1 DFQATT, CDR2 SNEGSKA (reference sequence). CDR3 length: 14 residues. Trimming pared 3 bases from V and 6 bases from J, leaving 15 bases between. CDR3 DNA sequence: TGCAGTGCTAGTGATGGGTGGTCTAGTCAGCCCCAGCATTTT. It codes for CSASDGWSSQPQHF.

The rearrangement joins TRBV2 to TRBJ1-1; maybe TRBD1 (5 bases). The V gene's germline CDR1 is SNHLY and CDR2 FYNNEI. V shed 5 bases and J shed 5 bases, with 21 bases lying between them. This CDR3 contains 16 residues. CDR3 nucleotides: TGTGCCAGCAGTATCCTATCCCCGGGGGGTTCGACTGAAGCTTTCTTT. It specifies CASSILSPGGSTEAFF. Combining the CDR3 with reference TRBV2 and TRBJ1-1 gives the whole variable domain EPEVTQTPSHQVTQMGQEVILRCVPISNHLYFYWYRQILGQKVEFLVSFYNNEISEKSEIFDDQFSVERPDGSNFTLKIRSTKLEDSAMYFCASSILSPGGSTEAFFGQGTRLTVV.

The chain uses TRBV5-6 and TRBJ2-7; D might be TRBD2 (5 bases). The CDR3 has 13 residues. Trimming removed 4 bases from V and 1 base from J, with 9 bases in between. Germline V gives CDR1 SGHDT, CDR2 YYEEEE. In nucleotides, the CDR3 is TGTGCCAGCAGCCCCACGGGGTCCTACGAGCAGTACTTC. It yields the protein CASSPTGSYEQYF.

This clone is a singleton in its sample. The CDR3 nucleotides are TGTGCCAGCAGCCCTAGGAGGGCGGGGTCGAGCTCCTACAATGAGCAGTTCTTC. Translation gives CASSPRRAGSSSYNEQFF. The J gene is TRBJ2-1, the V gene TRBV7-9, with D maybe TRBD2 (6 bases). The V and J ends lost 5 bases and 0 bases respectively, with 20 bases between them. The CDR3 sequence is 18 residues long. Per germline, CDR1 SEHNR and CDR2 FQNEAQ (reference sequence).

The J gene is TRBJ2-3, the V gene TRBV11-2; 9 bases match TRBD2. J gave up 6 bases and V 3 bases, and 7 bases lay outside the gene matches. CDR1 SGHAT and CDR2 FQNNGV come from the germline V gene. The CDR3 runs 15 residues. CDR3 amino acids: CASSFRTSDLDTQYF. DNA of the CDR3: TGTGCCAGCAGCTTCCGGACTAGCGATCTTGATACGCAGTATTTT.